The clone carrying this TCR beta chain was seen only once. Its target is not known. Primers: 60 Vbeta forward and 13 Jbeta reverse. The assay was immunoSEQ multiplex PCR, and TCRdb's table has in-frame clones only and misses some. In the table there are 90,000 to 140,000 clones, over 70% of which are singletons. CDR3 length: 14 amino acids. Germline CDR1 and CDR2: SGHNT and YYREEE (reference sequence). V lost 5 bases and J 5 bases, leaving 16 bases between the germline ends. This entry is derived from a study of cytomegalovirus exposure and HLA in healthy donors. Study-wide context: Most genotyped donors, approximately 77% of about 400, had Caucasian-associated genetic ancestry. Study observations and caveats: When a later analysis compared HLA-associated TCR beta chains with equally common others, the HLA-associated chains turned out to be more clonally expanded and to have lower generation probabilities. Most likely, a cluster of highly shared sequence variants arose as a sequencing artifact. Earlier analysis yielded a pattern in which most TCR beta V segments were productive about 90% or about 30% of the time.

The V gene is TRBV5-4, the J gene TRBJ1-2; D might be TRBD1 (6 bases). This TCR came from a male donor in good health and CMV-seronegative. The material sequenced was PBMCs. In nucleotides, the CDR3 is TGTGCCAGCAGGGCCGGGACAAACCTTTATGGCTACACCTTC. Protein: CASRAGTNLYGYTF.